One sample yielded the 9 T cell receptor beta chains listed below, sequenced in a study of blood T cell repertoires in COVID-19. Produced via immunoSEQ multiplex PCR; TCRdb's table is partial and in-frame only. The profile shows over 200,000 clones, approximately 84% of them singletons. Sequenced input: peripheral blood. All receptors derive from a man aged 50-60 years with COVID-19, enrolled during active disease.

The CDR3 here is CASSAQLAGAQETQYF. In DNA, the CDR3 is TGTGCCAGCTCCGCCCAGCTAGCGGGGGCCCAAGAGACCCAGTACTTC. The chain combines TRBV18 with TRBJ2-5; 10 nucleotides agree with TRBD2. The CDR3 is 16 amino acids. The V gene's germline CDR1 is KGHSH and CDR2 LQKENI. V was clipped by 6 bases and J by 1 base; unmatched bases: 8.

The rearrangement uses TRBV10-3 and TRBJ2-7, with 7 bases aligning to TRBD2. Germline lookup yields CDR1 ENHRY and CDR2 SYGVKD. This CDR3 is built from 14 residues. V lost 8 bases to trimming and J lost 0 bases; unmatched junction nucleotides: 7. CDR3 residues: CAIGREQFSYEQYF. CDR3 in DNA: TGTGCCATCGGGCGGGAGCAATTCTCCTACGAGCAGTACTTC.

The chain carries TRBV3-1 (or the pseudogene TRBV3-2) and TRBJ1-5, with D perhaps TRBD1 (5 bases). The CDR3 consists of 17 residues. The germline V gene encodes CDR1 LGHDT and CDR2 YNNKEL (reference sequence). V lost 0 bases, J lost 4 bases, and 16 bases lay in between. The CDR3 region is CASSQERGGRGNQPQHF. CDR3 DNA sequence: TGTGCCAGCAGCCAAGAGAGGGGAGGACGGGGAAATCAGCCCCAGCATTTT.

This chain links TRBV7-8 with TRBJ2-1; TRBD2 matches at 14 bases. J gave up 2 bases and V 5 bases, and 8 bases lay outside the gene matches. CDR1 and CDR2 (germline): SGHVS, FQNEAQ. This CDR3 comprises 18 residues. CDR3 in amino acids: CASSRAGLAGAAYNEQFF. DNA of the CDR3: TGTGCCAGCAGCCGAGCGGGACTAGCGGGAGCTGCCTACAATGAGCAGTTCTTC. The variable domain in full, completed from reference TRBV7-8 and TRBJ2-1, reads GAGVSQSPRYKVAKRGQDVALRCDPISGHVSLFWYQQALGQGPEFLTYFQNEAQLDKSGLPSDRFFAERPEGSVSTLKIQRTQQEDSAVYLCASSRAGLAGAAYNEQFFGPGTRLTVL.

V usage is TRBV27 and J usage is TRBJ2-5; D is possibly TRBD1 (6 bases). The CDR3 loop spans 12 amino acids. Germline V gives CDR1 MNHEY, CDR2 SMNVEV (reference sequence). Trimming stripped 4 bases from V and 5 bases from J, with 8 bases between. The CDR3 loop is CASSSRGETQYF. CDR3 in DNA: TGTGCCAGCAGTTCAAGGGGGGAGACCCAGTACTTC.

The rearrangement joins TRBV6-2 or TRBV6-3 to TRBJ1-2, with 10 positions matching TRBD1. The CDR3 has 15 residues. The ends lost 0 bases at V and 3 bases at J; junction bases unmatched: 1. Germline CDR1 reads MNHEY; CDR2 reads SVGEGT. CDR3: CASSYSGTGDYGYTF. The CDR3 DNA sequence: TGTGCCAGCAGTTACTCGGGGACAGGGGACTATGGCTACACCTTC.

This chain connects TRBV11-1 to TRBJ2-1; the D gene is possibly TRBD1 (6 bases). Germline V gives CDR1 SGHAT, CDR2 FQDESV (reference sequence). The CDR3 contains 15 residues. With 3 bases removed from V and 1 base from J, the gap between germline ends came to 10 bases. CDR3 in amino acids: CASSLLQGSYNEQFF. In nucleotides, the CDR3 is TGTGCCAGCAGCTTGTTACAGGGATCCTACAATGAGCAGTTCTTC.

The chain joins TRBV28 to TRBJ1-6; unclear D gene. Trimming left V 5 bases short and J 4 bases short, with 12 bases between. CDR1 and CDR2 from the germline V gene are MDHEN and SYDVKM. The CDR3 is made up of 15 amino acids. The CDR3 loop reads CASSPPQLYNSPLHF. The DNA of the CDR3 is TGTGCCAGCAGTCCTCCACAGTTATATAATTCACCCCTCCACTTT.

The rearrangement uses TRBV6-5 and TRBJ2-7; 8 bases agree with TRBD1. Germline CDR1 is MNHEY and CDR2 is SVGAGI. There are 16 residues in the CDR3. Trimming took 2 bases from V and 6 from J; bases not matched to a gene: 12. CDR3 region: CASSYGQGAGIGEQYF. The CDR3 DNA reads as TGTGCCAGCAGTTACGGGCAGGGGGCCGGTATCGGCGAGCAGTACTTC.